This T cell receptor (beta chain) is drawn from a study of vaccination and CD4 T cells after COVID-19. At the level of the study: Post-COVID draws came a median around 100 days after diagnosis (range 35 to 161). Overlapping peptides of the spike proteins of SARS-CoV-2, HCoV-NL63, HCoV-OC43 and HCoV-229E were used for cell stimulation.

The Oncomine TCR Beta short-read assay sequenced DNA from cultured CD4+ T cells. The template was genomic DNA from cultured CD4+ T cells. TCRdb reprocessed the PCR reads with MiXCR, giving one entry per CDR3 protein. Altogether around 15,000 distinct CDR3 sequences are present, 45% to 60% being singletons, with the ten largest covering roughly 21%. As concerns this clonotype: Its specificity is unknown.

Study-wide points: Apart from involving relatively few convalescent patients, the work omitted early post-infection timepoints.

V lost 5 bases and J 15 bases, leaving 17 bases between the germline ends. CDR3 length equals 12 residues. CDR1 is SNHLY, CDR2 FYNNEI, per germline. Sample time point: late sampling 161 to 241 days after vaccination in a few convalescent patients. Indicated treatment: roughly 11-day PBMC culture with coronavirus spike peptide pools or control peptides (ViraFEST assay). The sample here was CD4+ T cells from blood, cultured in vitro, taken about 7 months after SARS-CoV-2 vaccination. This receptor was identified in a human donor who had recovered from COVID-19. This chain connects TRBV2 to TRBJ1-5; D is undetermined. CDR3 sequence: CASSPRTARLHF. The CDR3 nucleotides are TGTGCCAGCAGTCCGAGGACGGCTCGTCTGCATTTT.